This is a list of T cell receptor beta chains from one sample in a study of T cell responses to AZD1222 COVID-19 vaccine. Here immunoSEQ multiplex PCR was the method, and the copy in TCRdb shows in-frame clones only, minus some. The sample lists about 93,000 clones, around nine tenths occurring once. Sequenced here: peripheral blood, sampled on day 0 of MenACWY control vaccination. The receptors shown here come from an adult in good health. Each CDR3 is given with its conserved first and last residue. The D gene is left open where the match is weak. Where a row states a size, it is once, few, many or the class of an expanded clone; other rows omit it.

j_call | v_call | d_call | clone_size | cdr3_aa | cdr3_nt
TRBJ1-2 | TRBV28 | - | - | CASSLLGQANYGYTF | TGTGCCAGCAGTTTATTGGGACAAGCTAACTATGGCTACACCTTC
TRBJ2-7 | TRBV20-1 | - | - | CSASDGAGEQYF | TGCAGTGCTAGTGACGGGGCCGGGGAGCAGTACTTC
TRBJ2-7 | TRBV19 | TRBD2 | - | CASGTAGDEQYF | TGTGCCAGTGGAACAGCGGGGGACGAGCAGTACTTC
TRBJ2-2 | TRBV2 | - | - | CASSPPGLGTGELFF | TGTGCCAGCAGTCCCCCAGGGCTGGGCACCGGGGAGCTGTTTTTT
TRBJ2-2 | TRBV7-2 | TRBD2 | once | CASSPGLAGGTGELFF | TGTGCCAGCAGCCCGGGACTAGCGGGGGGAACCGGGGAGCTGTTTTTT
TRBJ1-2 | TRBV28 | TRBD1 | - | CASSEGTGGFYGYTF | TGTGCCAGCAGCGAGGGGACAGGGGGTTTCTATGGCTACACCTTC
TRBJ2-3 | TRBV27 | - | - | CASSWGAAGTDTQYF | TGTGCCAGCAGCTGGGGGGCCGCTGGCACAGATACGCAGTATTTT
TRBJ1-2 | TRBV28 | - | - | CASSFEAGLNYGYTF | TGTGCCAGCAGTTTCGAGGCAGGGCTGAACTATGGCTACACCTTC
TRBJ2-7 | TRBV12-3/TRBV12-4 | TRBD1 | - | CASSPGQSYEQYF | TGTGCCAGCAGCCCGGGACAGTCCTACGAGCAGTACTTC
TRBJ1-5 | TRBV4-3 | TRBD1 | - | CASSQTNRGFQPQHF | TGCGCCAGCAGCCAAACAAACAGGGGCTTCCAGCCCCAGCATTTT
TRBJ1-5 | TRBV6-5 | - | - | CASTPGGYSNQPQHF | TGTGCCAGCACCCCGGGAGGGTATAGCAATCAGCCCCAGCATTTT
TRBJ1-2 | TRBV3-1/TRBV3-2 | - | once | CASSQGPSDYGYTF | TGTGCCAGCAGCCAAGGCCCAAGTGACTATGGCTACACCTTC
TRBJ1-2 | TRBV5-4 | TRBD1 | - | CASSLGTEYGYTF | TGTGCCAGCAGCCTTGGGACAGAATATGGCTACACCTTC
TRBJ2-3 | TRBV9 | - | - | CASSVEGVSTDTQYF | TGTGCCAGCAGCGTAGAAGGGGTAAGCACAGATACGCAGTATTTT
TRBJ2-2 | TRBV28 | TRBD1 | - | CASSRAGTGLTGELFF | TGTGCCAGCAGTCGCGCCGGGACAGGGCTAACCGGGGAGCTGTTTTTT
TRBJ1-6 | TRBV7-2 | TRBD1 | - | CASSDYTGGSSPLHF | TGTGCCAGCAGCGACTATACAGGGGGCAGTTCACCCCTCCACTTT
TRBJ1-2 | TRBV3-1/TRBV3-2 | - | once | CASSQEGGYGYTF | TGTGCCAGCAGCCAAGAGGGCGGCTATGGCTACACCTTC
TRBJ1-2 | TRBV14 | - | - | CASSSIRGGYTF | TGTGCCAGCAGCTCTATCAGGGGTGGCTACACCTTC
TRBJ2-4 | TRBV28 | - | - | CASSIGPSLAKNIQYF | TGTGCCAGCAGCATAGGACCGAGCCTAGCCAAAAACATTCAGTACTTC
TRBJ1-5 | TRBV7-2 | - | - | CASSPRQGNQPQHF | TGTGCCAGCAGCCCCCGACAGGGCAATCAGCCCCAGCATTTT
TRBJ1-2 | TRBV3-1/TRBV3-2 | TRBD1 | - | CASSQGDRGFYTF | TGTGCCAGCAGCCAAGGGGACAGAGGATTCTACACCTTC
TRBJ2-5 | TRBV4-1 | TRBD2 | - | CASSPSLAGGQETQYF | TGCGCCAGCAGCCCCTCACTCGCGGGGGGCCAAGAGACCCAGTACTTC
TRBJ1-1 | TRBV5-1 | - | - | CASSLLSGDTEAFF | TGCGCCAGCAGCTTATTAAGCGGGGATACTGAAGCTTTCTTT
TRBJ2-1 | TRBV27 | - | - | CATGLGEQFF | TGTGCCACCGGACTCGGGGAGCAGTTCTTC
TRBJ1-2 | TRBV6-5 | - | - | CASSLLAGFYGYTF | TGTGCCAGCAGTCTTCTGGCAGGTTTTTATGGCTACACCTTC
TRBJ2-7 | TRBV7-6 | - | - | CASSLEDRTGREQYF | TGTGCCAGCAGCTTAGAAGACAGGACGGGGCGGGAGCAGTACTTC
TRBJ2-1 | TRBV4-2 | - | few | CASSQDSGTGGNEQFF | TGTGCCAGCAGCCAAGATTCCGGTACCGGGGGCAATGAGCAGTTCTTC
TRBJ2-1 | TRBV9 | - | - | CASSVGTAGNEQFF | TGTGCCAGCAGCGTAGGTACGGCGGGGAATGAGCAGTTCTTC
TRBJ2-3 | TRBV5-1 | TRBD2 | - | CASSLVRGEILDTQYF | TGCGCCAGCAGCTTGGTCCGGGGGGAGATCTTAGATACGCAGTATTTT
TRBJ2-7 | TRBV12-3/TRBV12-4 | - | - | CASSLRTFPQYF | TGTGCCAGCAGTTTGAGGACTTTCCCTCAGTACTTC
TRBJ1-6 | TRBV3-1/TRBV3-2 | - | - | CASSQAEGRTLHF | TGTGCCAGCAGCCAGGCTGAGGGACGGACACTCCACTTT
TRBJ1-1 | TRBV5-1 | - | once | CASSLGSLGDTEAFF | TGCGCCAGCAGCTTGGGATCACTAGGGGACACTGAAGCTTTCTTT
TRBJ2-6 | TRBV10-3 | - | - | CAISETKSGANVLTF | TGTGCCATCAGTGAAACCAAATCTGGGGCCAACGTCCTGACTTTC
TRBJ1-2 | TRBV27 | - | once | CASSLSWGAGHGYTF | TGTGCCAGCAGTTTATCGTGGGGCGCGGGCCATGGCTACACCTTC
TRBJ2-2 | TRBV6-5 | - | - | CASRPGQNTGELFF | TGTGCCAGCAGGCCGGGACAGAACACCGGGGAGCTGTTTTTT
TRBJ2-5 | TRBV9 | - | - | CASSVTMGLLGETQYF | TGTGCCAGCAGCGTAACTATGGGTCTACTGGGGGAGACCCAGTACTTC
TRBJ1-2 | TRBV18 | - | - | CASSPPTRGRLYGYTF | TGTGCCAGCTCACCTCCGACAAGGGGTCGTCTCTATGGCTACACCTTC
TRBJ2-5 | TRBV19 | - | - | CASSIVRSGKETQYF | TGTGCCAGTAGTATAGTTCGTTCGGGAAAGGAGACCCAGTACTTC
TRBJ1-2 | TRBV19 | - | - | CASSIGLSARGYTF | TGTGCCAGTAGTATAGGTCTCTCCGCGCGGGGCTACACCTTC
TRBJ2-2 | TRBV11-2 | TRBD1 | - | CASTRDRANTGELFF | TGTGCCAGCACTCGCGACAGGGCCAACACCGGGGAGCTGTTTTTT
TRBJ2-3 | TRBV7-9 | TRBD2 | - | CASSLVSIRTSGSSDTQYF | TGTGCCAGCAGCTTAGTGTCGATCAGAACTAGCGGGTCCTCGGATACGCAGTATTTT
TRBJ1-4 | TRBV7-9 | TRBD1 | - | CASSSTPTGEATNEKLFF | TGTGCCAGCAGCTCGACTCCGACAGGGGAAGCCACTAATGAAAAACTGTTTTTT
TRBJ2-1 | TRBV19 | - | - | CASSGGLVYNEQFF | TGTGCCAGTAGCGGTGGCTTGGTCTACAATGAGCAGTTCTTC
TRBJ2-2 | TRBV5-6 | - | - | CASSLGSKYTGELFF | TGTGCCAGCAGCTTGGGCTCCAAATACACCGGGGAGCTGTTTTTT
TRBJ2-5 | TRBV11-2 | TRBD1 | - | CASSRDREETQYF | TGTGCCAGCAGCCGAGACAGGGAAGAGACCCAGTACTTC
TRBJ1-2 | TRBV6-2/TRBV6-3 | - | - | CASSYSPAYGYTF | TGTGCCAGCAGTTACTCGCCAGCCTATGGCTACACCTTC
TRBJ2-7 | TRBV27 | TRBD1 | few | CASSPPGGSLYEQYF | TGTGCCAGCAGCCCTCCAGGGGGTAGTCTCTACGAGCAGTACTTC
TRBJ1-2 | TRBV29-1 | - | - | CSVVLVGVGGYTF | TGCAGCGTTGTTCTCGTCGGCGTTGGTGGCTACACCTTC
TRBJ1-1 | TRBV29-1 | - | - | CSVEEGVGTEAFF | TGCAGCGTTGAAGAGGGGGTGGGCACTGAAGCTTTCTTT
TRBJ1-6 | TRBV6-5 | TRBD1 | - | CASNLGGTGHSPLHF | TGTGCCAGCAATTTGGGGGGGACAGGCCATTCACCCCTCCACTTT
TRBJ1-1 | TRBV19 | - | - | CVSCGVNTEAFF | TGTGTCTCCTGCGGGGTGAACACTGAAGCTTTCTTT
TRBJ2-5 | TRBV18 | - | - | CASSPEGYQETQYF | TGTGCCAGCTCACCGGAGGGGTACCAAGAGACCCAGTACTTC
TRBJ1-6 | TRBV11-2 | - | once | CASSTQGGSYNSPLHF | TGTGCCAGCAGTACCCAGGGTGGCTCCTATAATTCACCCCTCCACTTT
TRBJ1-6 | TRBV3-1/TRBV3-2 | TRBD1 | - | CASSAGQGSNSPLHF | TGTGCCAGCAGCGCTGGACAGGGCAGCAATTCACCCCTCCACTTT
TRBJ2-4 | TRBV6-5 | TRBD1 | once | CASSYKTGRVIQYF | TGTGCCAGCAGTTACAAGACAGGGCGGGTCATTCAGTACTTC
TRBJ2-3 | TRBV30 | TRBD2 | - | CAWAGLAGDSSTDTQYF | TGTGCCTGGGCGGGACTAGCGGGTGACTCTAGCACAGATACGCAGTATTTT
TRBJ1-2 | TRBV19 | - | - | CASTAVGGYGYTF | TGTGCCAGTACCGCCGTTGGTGGCTATGGCTACACCTTC
TRBJ1-1 | TRBV24-1 | - | - | CATSGGGTRAFF | TGTGCCACCAGTGGGGGGGGCACTCGGGCTTTCTTT
TRBJ1-5 | TRBV6-5 | TRBD1 | - | CASSRDRAQPQHF | TGTGCCAGCAGTCGGGACAGAGCTCAGCCCCAGCATTTT
TRBJ2-7 | TRBV5-1 | TRBD1 | - | CASSYMGQGEQYF | TGCGCCAGCAGCTATATGGGACAGGGGGAGCAGTACTTC